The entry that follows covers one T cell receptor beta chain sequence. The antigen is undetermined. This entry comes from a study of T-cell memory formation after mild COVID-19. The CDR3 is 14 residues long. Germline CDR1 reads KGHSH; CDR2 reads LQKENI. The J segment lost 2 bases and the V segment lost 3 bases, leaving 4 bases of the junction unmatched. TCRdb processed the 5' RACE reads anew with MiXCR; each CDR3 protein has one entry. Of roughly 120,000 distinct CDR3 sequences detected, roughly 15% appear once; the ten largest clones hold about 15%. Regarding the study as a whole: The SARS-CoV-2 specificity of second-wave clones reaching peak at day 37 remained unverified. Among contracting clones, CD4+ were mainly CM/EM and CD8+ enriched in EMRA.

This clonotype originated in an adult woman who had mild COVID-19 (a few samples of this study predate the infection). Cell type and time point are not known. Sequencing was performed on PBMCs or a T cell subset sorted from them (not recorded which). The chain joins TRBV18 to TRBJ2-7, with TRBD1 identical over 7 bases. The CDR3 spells CASSPSGGTYEQYF. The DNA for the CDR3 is TGTGCCAGCTCACCCTCAGGGGGTACCTACGAGCAGTACTTC.